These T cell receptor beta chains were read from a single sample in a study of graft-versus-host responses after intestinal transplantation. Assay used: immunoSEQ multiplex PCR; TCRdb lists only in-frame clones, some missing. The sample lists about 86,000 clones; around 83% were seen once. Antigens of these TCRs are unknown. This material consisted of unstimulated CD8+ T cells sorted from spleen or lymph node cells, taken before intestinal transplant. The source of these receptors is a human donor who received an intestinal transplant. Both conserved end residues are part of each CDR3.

CDR3 protein: CASSQGGRADTQYF; V gene: TRBV13; J gene: TRBJ2-3
CDR3 protein: CARSSAILLALPEETQYF; V gene: TRBV5-3; J gene: TRBJ2-5
CDR3 protein: CASSEENQPQHF; V gene: TRBV10-2; J gene: TRBJ1-5
CDR3 protein: CASSPAASSSYEQYF; V gene: TRBV9; J gene: TRBJ2-7
CDR3 protein: CASSPYYYYNEQFF; V gene: TRBV6-1; J gene: TRBJ2-1
CDR3 protein: CASSYSSSNEQFF; V gene: TRBV6-5; J gene: TRBJ2-1
CDR3 protein: CASSLDGRNLGTQYF; V gene: TRBV11-2; J gene: TRBJ2-5
CDR3 protein: CASSQEINEQFF; V gene: TRBV4-1; J gene: TRBJ2-1
CDR3 protein: CASGFSYNPYNEQFF; V gene: TRBV12-5; J gene: TRBJ2-1
CDR3 protein: CASSYGWRVNEKLFF; V gene: TRBV6-5; J gene: TRBJ1-4
CDR3 protein: CASIASPSSYNEQFF; V gene: TRBV2; J gene: TRBJ2-1
CDR3 protein: CASEPQISTGELFF; V gene: TRBV7-6; J gene: TRBJ2-2
CDR3 protein: CASSSPVEYGYTF; V gene: TRBV7-6; J gene: TRBJ1-2
CDR3 protein: CASSLSGRDYEQYF; V gene: TRBV28; J gene: TRBJ2-7
CDR3 protein: CASRLAPSPYKLPSPLLYEQYF; V gene: TRBV12-2; J gene: TRBJ2-7
CDR3 protein: CASSQLVWGISRNTEAFF; V gene: TRBV4-1; J gene: TRBJ1-1
CDR3 protein: CASSLLAGASYEQYF; V gene: TRBV6-5; J gene: TRBJ2-7
CDR3 protein: CASRDPGMTGELFF; V gene: TRBV6-5; J gene: TRBJ2-2
CDR3 protein: CASSYSQGREPQHF; V gene: TRBV6-6; J gene: TRBJ1-5
CDR3 protein: CASSFFMGDNEQFF; V gene: TRBV7-9; J gene: TRBJ2-1
CDR3 protein: CASSSRDGLAKNIQYF; V gene: TRBV4-2; J gene: TRBJ2-4
CDR3 protein: CASSGRQGYSSTDTQYF; V gene: TRBV9; J gene: TRBJ2-3
CDR3 protein: CASSEGDRERLYYGYTF; V gene: TRBV9; J gene: TRBJ1-2
CDR3 protein: CASSQVVSGGAYEQYF; V gene: TRBV4-1; J gene: TRBJ2-7
CDR3 protein: CASSPYQGGNEQFF; V gene: TRBV11-2; J gene: TRBJ2-1
CDR3 protein: CTSRSRCCAQSRANVLTF; V gene: TRBV1; J gene: TRBJ2-6
CDR3 protein: CAISESADTQYF; V gene: TRBV10-3; J gene: TRBJ2-3
CDR3 protein: CASSPGQSYEQYF; V gene: TRBV5-1; J gene: TRBJ2-7
CDR3 protein: CASSLGPSGGTYEQYF; V gene: TRBV11-2; J gene: TRBJ2-7
CDR3 protein: CASSSVRRDEQFF; V gene: TRBV19; J gene: TRBJ2-1
CDR3 protein: CASSYTSGSTDTQYF; V gene: TRBV4-2; J gene: TRBJ2-3
CDR3 protein: CASSLVASGGSYNEQFF; V gene: TRBV5-6; J gene: TRBJ2-1
CDR3 protein: CASSQPAGDETQYF; V gene: TRBV4-1; J gene: TRBJ2-5
CDR3 protein: CASSDLTSGSTDTQYF; V gene: TRBV2; J gene: TRBJ2-3
CDR3 protein: CASRPGQGFHIQYF; V gene: TRBV19; J gene: TRBJ2-4
CDR3 protein: CAWSLSSFSGNTIYF; V gene: TRBV30; J gene: TRBJ1-3
CDR3 protein: CASSRRSGFTGELFF; V gene: TRBV11-2; J gene: TRBJ2-2
CDR3 protein: CASSYGTGKADTQYF; V gene: TRBV5-4; J gene: TRBJ2-3
CDR3 protein: CASSVGQSYEQYF; V gene: TRBV7-3; J gene: TRBJ2-7
CDR3 protein: CASSHLSTDTQYF; V gene: TRBV7-8; J gene: TRBJ2-3
CDR3 protein: CAGPTGGRNTEAFF; V gene: TRBV10-1; J gene: TRBJ1-1
CDR3 protein: CASSGRGGIYTEAFF; V gene: TRBV9; J gene: TRBJ1-1
CDR3 protein: CSVEWDSGQETQYF; V gene: TRBV29-1; J gene: TRBJ2-5
CDR3 protein: CASSPGTPHGYTF; V gene: TRBV6-5; J gene: TRBJ1-2
CDR3 protein: CASTPSGMVAGGYTF; V gene: TRBV2; J gene: TRBJ1-2
CDR3 protein: CASSCCLGNTEAFF; V gene: TRBV7-2; J gene: TRBJ1-1
CDR3 protein: CARSYNRGRNTEAFF; V gene: TRBV5-3; J gene: TRBJ1-1
CDR3 protein: CASSKSGGISYEQYF; V gene: TRBV21-1; J gene: TRBJ2-7